Listed below are T cell receptor beta chains from one sample, sequenced in a study of shared clonotypes between healthy human individuals. Here immunoSEQ multiplex PCR was the method, and the copy in TCRdb shows in-frame clones only, minus some. The sample has hundreds of thousands of clones; approximately 79% are singletons. The sequencing input was memory CD4+ T cells sorted from blood. These receptors were collected from a man under 40 in good health. Both conserved end residues are part of each CDR3. A D gene is named only where the DNA matches it firmly. Only part of the rows carry a size: once, few, many, or a class if the clone is expanded.

j_gene: TRBJ2-2; abundance: few; d_gene: -; v_gene: TRBV21-1; CDR3nt: TGTGCCAGCAGCCCTCGGACGGAGGGGGCCGGGGAGCTGTTTTTT; CDR3aa: CASSPRTEGAGELFF
j_gene: TRBJ2-3; abundance: -; d_gene: -; v_gene: TRBV7-2; CDR3nt: TGTGCCAGCAGCTTAGGTAGCACAGATACGCAGTATTTT; CDR3aa: CASSLGSTDTQYF
j_gene: TRBJ2-5; abundance: -; d_gene: -; v_gene: TRBV27; CDR3nt: TGTGCCAGCAGTTTATCCGGACCGCGGCAGACCCAGTACTTC; CDR3aa: CASSLSGPRQTQYF
j_gene: TRBJ2-7; abundance: -; d_gene: -; v_gene: TRBV10-3; CDR3nt: TGTGCCATCAAACAGGGTTCCGACGAGCAGTACTTC; CDR3aa: CAIKQGSDEQYF
j_gene: TRBJ1-4; abundance: -; d_gene: -; v_gene: TRBV5-1; CDR3nt: TGCGCCAGCAGCTTGGATCCGGGGCAGAAACTGTTTTTT; CDR3aa: CASSLDPGQKLFF
j_gene: TRBJ2-2; abundance: few; d_gene: -; v_gene: TRBV7-2; CDR3nt: TGTGCCAGCAGCTTAGAAGGGCGGACTGCGAACACCGGGGAGCTGTTTTTT; CDR3aa: CASSLEGRTANTGELFF
j_gene: TRBJ1-4; abundance: once; d_gene: -; v_gene: TRBV5-1; CDR3nt: TGCGCCAGCAGCTTGAGCAAAGTAGAAAAACTGTTTTTT; CDR3aa: CASSLSKVEKLFF
j_gene: TRBJ2-1; abundance: -; d_gene: -; v_gene: TRBV6-6; CDR3nt: TGTGCCACCAGGGGTAGCGCCAACAATGAGCAGTTCTTC; CDR3aa: CATRGSANNEQFF
j_gene: TRBJ2-1; abundance: -; d_gene: -; v_gene: TRBV10-3; CDR3nt: TGTGCCATCAGTGGGGGTGAGGTATTCCTCAATGAGCAGTTCTTC; CDR3aa: CAISGGEVFLNEQFF
j_gene: TRBJ2-5; abundance: -; d_gene: TRBD1; v_gene: TRBV29-1; CDR3nt: TGCAGCGCCCGACAGGGGGCTGGGGAGACCCAGTACTTC; CDR3aa: CSARQGAGETQYF
j_gene: TRBJ2-3; abundance: -; d_gene: TRBD2; v_gene: TRBV29-1; CDR3nt: TGCAGCGCCTATCGGCGGGGGAAGGGTGATACGCAGTATTTT; CDR3aa: CSAYRRGKGDTQYF
j_gene: TRBJ2-2; abundance: -; d_gene: -; v_gene: TRBV7-7; CDR3nt: TGTGCCAGCAGCTTAGGGGGGCTATCGAACACCGGGGAGCTGTTTTTT; CDR3aa: CASSLGGLSNTGELFF
j_gene: TRBJ1-1; abundance: -; d_gene: TRBD1; v_gene: TRBV10-3; CDR3nt: TGTGCCATCAGAAGCTCCAACAGGGGCAAAATTGAAGCTTTCTTT; CDR3aa: CAIRSSNRGKIEAFF
j_gene: TRBJ1-4; abundance: once; d_gene: -; v_gene: TRBV15; CDR3nt: TGTGCCACCAGCAGAGATTCTTCCAGAGGAAAACTGTTTTTT; CDR3aa: CATSRDSSRGKLFF
j_gene: TRBJ2-5; abundance: -; d_gene: -; v_gene: TRBV9; CDR3nt: TGTGCCAGCAGCCCCACTAGTTTCCAAGAGACCCAGTACTTC; CDR3aa: CASSPTSFQETQYF
j_gene: TRBJ2-7; abundance: -; d_gene: TRBD1; v_gene: TRBV7-9; CDR3nt: TGTGCCAGCAGCCGCCGGGACAGGGAAGGGGAGCAGTACTTC; CDR3aa: CASSRRDREGEQYF
j_gene: TRBJ2-2; abundance: once; d_gene: TRBD2; v_gene: TRBV7-3; CDR3nt: TGTGCCAGCAGACTAGCGGGATACACCGGGGAGCTGTTTTTT; CDR3aa: CASRLAGYTGELFF
j_gene: TRBJ2-3; abundance: -; d_gene: -; v_gene: TRBV11-2; CDR3nt: TGTGCCAGCAGCTTCGCCACGAGTACGCAGTATTTT; CDR3aa: CASSFATSTQYF
j_gene: TRBJ2-7; abundance: -; d_gene: -; v_gene: TRBV21-1; CDR3nt: TGTGCCAGCAGCAAAGGGCACGGCCTCTCCTACGAGCAGTACTTC; CDR3aa: CASSKGHGLSYEQYF
j_gene: TRBJ1-1; abundance: -; d_gene: -; v_gene: TRBV18; CDR3nt: TGTGCCAGCTCACCACTAGAGGACACTGAAGCTTTCTTT; CDR3aa: CASSPLEDTEAFF
j_gene: TRBJ2-7; abundance: many; d_gene: -; v_gene: TRBV5-5; CDR3nt: TGTGCCAGCAGCTGGGACCCCCATGAGGGCGAGCAGTACTTC; CDR3aa: CASSWDPHEGEQYF
j_gene: TRBJ2-1; abundance: -; d_gene: -; v_gene: TRBV28; CDR3nt: TGTGCCAGCAAGGACTCCTACAATGAGCAGTTCTTC; CDR3aa: CASKDSYNEQFF
j_gene: TRBJ2-5; abundance: -; d_gene: -; v_gene: TRBV7-9; CDR3nt: TGTGCCAGCAGCTTAGCGGGATTCCAAGAGACCCAGTACTTC; CDR3aa: CASSLAGFQETQYF
j_gene: TRBJ2-7; abundance: -; d_gene: -; v_gene: TRBV5-1; CDR3nt: TGCGCCAGCAGCTTGGATCTCCACTCGAGCTCCTACGAGCAGTACTTC; CDR3aa: CASSLDLHSSSYEQYF
j_gene: TRBJ1-1; abundance: -; d_gene: -; v_gene: TRBV5-4; CDR3nt: TGTGCCAGCAGCTTGGGGGCTGATACAAACACTGAAGCTTTCTTT; CDR3aa: CASSLGADTNTEAFF
j_gene: TRBJ2-3; abundance: -; d_gene: TRBD2; v_gene: TRBV12-5; CDR3nt: TGTGCTAGTGGTTTGAATAGCGGGAGCCCACGATTT; CDR3aa: CASGLNSGSPRF
j_gene: TRBJ2-5; abundance: -; d_gene: -; v_gene: TRBV18; CDR3nt: TGTGCCAGCTCACCACGGGGGAGCTTCGCAGAGACCCAGTACTTC; CDR3aa: CASSPRGSFAETQYF
j_gene: TRBJ1-5; abundance: -; d_gene: -; v_gene: TRBV18; CDR3nt: TGTGCCAGCTCACCGAGTTCGGGCGATCAGCCCCAGCATTTT; CDR3aa: CASSPSSGDQPQHF
j_gene: TRBJ2-7; abundance: -; d_gene: -; v_gene: TRBV6-5; CDR3nt: TGTGCCACTCGTGGGACAAAATACGAGCAGTACTTC; CDR3aa: CATRGTKYEQYF
j_gene: TRBJ2-7; abundance: -; d_gene: -; v_gene: TRBV15; CDR3nt: TGTGCCACCAGCAGAGATCTGATTTCCGAGCAGTACTTC; CDR3aa: CATSRDLISEQYF
j_gene: TRBJ2-3; abundance: once; d_gene: TRBD2; v_gene: TRBV10-3; CDR3nt: TGTGCCATCAGATTACCAAGGTCTAGCGGGAGGCCGTCCACAGATACGCAGTATTTT; CDR3aa: CAIRLPRSSGRPSTDTQYF
j_gene: TRBJ1-4; abundance: -; d_gene: TRBD1; v_gene: TRBV4-2; CDR3nt: TGTGCCAGCAGCCAAGATGGGAGCCATGGACAGGGGGGAGGACGCGGTGAAAAACTGTTTTTT; CDR3aa: CASSQDGSHGQGGGRGEKLFF
j_gene: TRBJ2-3; abundance: -; d_gene: -; v_gene: TRBV5-5; CDR3nt: TGTGCCAGCAGCTTGGGGTGGCAGAGCGGTTACACAGATACGCAGTATTTT; CDR3aa: CASSLGWQSGYTDTQYF
j_gene: TRBJ1-2; abundance: -; d_gene: TRBD1; v_gene: TRBV4-3; CDR3nt: TGCGCCAGCAGCCAAGAAAGGACAGGGTTTGGCTACACCTTC; CDR3aa: CASSQERTGFGYTF
j_gene: TRBJ2-7; abundance: -; d_gene: TRBD1; v_gene: TRBV4-2; CDR3nt: TGTGCCAGCAGCCACCGAACAGGGGGCTGGTACGAGCAGTACTTC; CDR3aa: CASSHRTGGWYEQYF
j_gene: TRBJ2-7; abundance: -; d_gene: -; v_gene: TRBV5-1; CDR3nt: TGCGCCAGCAGCTCGCCCTCAACCCTTTACGAGCAGTACTTC; CDR3aa: CASSSPSTLYEQYF
j_gene: TRBJ1-1; abundance: few; d_gene: -; v_gene: TRBV27; CDR3nt: TGTGCCAGCAGTTCCGGGGCCCCTTGGAACACTGAAGCTTTCTTT; CDR3aa: CASSSGAPWNTEAFF
j_gene: TRBJ2-1; abundance: once; d_gene: TRBD2; v_gene: TRBV7-8; CDR3nt: TGTGCCAGCAGCTCTAGCGGGAGAGCGTACAATGAGCAGTTCTTC; CDR3aa: CASSSSGRAYNEQFF
j_gene: TRBJ2-2; abundance: few; d_gene: -; v_gene: TRBV5-5; CDR3nt: TGTGCCAGCAGCAATCGCGGTAGTCTCACCGGGGAGCTGTTTTTT; CDR3aa: CASSNRGSLTGELFF
j_gene: TRBJ2-3; abundance: -; d_gene: TRBD1; v_gene: TRBV7-2; CDR3nt: TGTGCCAGCAGCCAGGGGGTGCCAGATACGCAGTATTTT; CDR3aa: CASSQGVPDTQYF
j_gene: TRBJ2-7; abundance: -; d_gene: TRBD2; v_gene: TRBV14; CDR3nt: TGTGCCAGCAGCCAAGCGGGACTAGCGGGAGTCTTGAACTACGAGCAGTACTTC; CDR3aa: CASSQAGLAGVLNYEQYF
j_gene: TRBJ2-5; abundance: few; d_gene: -; v_gene: TRBV27; CDR3nt: TGTGCCAGCAGCCCAACCGGGCAACGGACCCAGTACTTC; CDR3aa: CASSPTGQRTQYF
j_gene: TRBJ2-3; abundance: -; d_gene: TRBD1; v_gene: TRBV27; CDR3nt: TGTGCCAGCAGTGACAGGGGGCGGCGCACAGATACGCAGTATTTT; CDR3aa: CASSDRGRRTDTQYF
j_gene: TRBJ2-1; abundance: few; d_gene: -; v_gene: TRBV7-8; CDR3nt: TGTGCCAGCAGCTTAGTAGAATACAATGAGCAGTTCTTC; CDR3aa: CASSLVEYNEQFF
j_gene: TRBJ2-1; abundance: -; d_gene: -; v_gene: TRBV27; CDR3nt: TGTGCCAGCAGTTGGGGAGGTGAGCAGTTCTTC; CDR3aa: CASSWGGEQFF
j_gene: TRBJ1-5; abundance: -; d_gene: -; v_gene: TRBV5-6; CDR3nt: TGTGCCAGCAGCTTGGCAGGGGTCCCCAATCAGCCCCAGCATTTT; CDR3aa: CASSLAGVPNQPQHF
j_gene: TRBJ2-7; abundance: once; d_gene: TRBD2; v_gene: TRBV5-5; CDR3nt: TGTGCCAGCAGCTTGGTTAGCGGGACGGCCTACGAGCAGTACTTC; CDR3aa: CASSLVSGTAYEQYF
j_gene: TRBJ1-1; abundance: -; d_gene: -; v_gene: TRBV28; CDR3nt: TGTGCCAGCAGTTTAAGGGTCACTGAAGCTTTCTTT; CDR3aa: CASSLRVTEAFF
j_gene: TRBJ2-3; abundance: -; d_gene: TRBD2; v_gene: TRBV4-2; CDR3nt: TGTGCCAGCAGCCAAGATCTCACAGGACTAGCGGGAGATACGCAGTATTTT; CDR3aa: CASSQDLTGLAGDTQYF
j_gene: TRBJ2-1; abundance: -; d_gene: -; v_gene: TRBV19; CDR3nt: TGTGCCAGTAGTAGGAGGGGCCGAGGTGGGGTTGGGAATGAGCAGTTCTTC; CDR3aa: CASSRRGRGGVGNEQFF
j_gene: TRBJ2-1; abundance: -; d_gene: -; v_gene: TRBV28; CDR3nt: TGTGCCAGCACCCCGGCAGGGGGGATCTTCATAGGTGAGCAGTTCTTC; CDR3aa: CASTPAGGIFIGEQFF
j_gene: TRBJ2-1; abundance: -; d_gene: -; v_gene: TRBV7-8; CDR3nt: TGTGCCAGCAGCGCCGAGGGAGTCGGTACCCACAATGAGCAGTTCTTC; CDR3aa: CASSAEGVGTHNEQFF
j_gene: TRBJ2-1; abundance: few; d_gene: -; v_gene: TRBV10-1; CDR3nt: TGCGCCAGCAGGCGGGACATGGACAATGAGCAGTTCTTC; CDR3aa: CASRRDMDNEQFF
j_gene: TRBJ1-1; abundance: -; d_gene: -; v_gene: TRBV18; CDR3nt: TGTGCCAGCTCACCAGGCGGACTGAACACTGAAGCTTTCTTT; CDR3aa: CASSPGGLNTEAFF
j_gene: TRBJ2-5; abundance: -; d_gene: TRBD2; v_gene: TRBV5-1; CDR3nt: TGCGCCAGCAGCGGGACGACTAGCCACCAAGAGACCCAGTACTTC; CDR3aa: CASSGTTSHQETQYF